Listed below are T cell receptor beta chains from one sample, sequenced in a study of human T cells and chemical hapten exposure. TCRdb analysed the RACE reads with MiXCR anew, one entry per CDR3 protein. The sample holds fewer than 90,000 distinct CDR3 sequences, around 7% seen once. The source material was whole blood, sampled in connection with sensitization to the hapten diphenylcyclopropenone (DPC). These receptors were collected from a woman younger than 45 with alopecia areata. Some clones in this sample may be carry-over from other donors' samples. Each CDR3 is given with its conserved first and last residue. D genes are given only for firm matches. Clone size is not always given. Where it is, it says once, few, many or a class for expanded clones.

TRBV30	TRBD2	TRBJ2-3	many	CASTRTSGGGTDTQYF	TGTGCCTCGACAAGGACTAGCGGGGGGGGTACAGATACGCAGTATTTT
TRBV25-1	TRBD1	TRBJ2-1	many	CASSQQQGARYNEQFF	TGTGCCAGCAGTCAACAACAGGGGGCAAGATACAATGAGCAGTTCTTC
TRBV18	.	TRBJ1-5	many	CASSDSHQPQHF	TGTGCCAGCTCCGACAGCCATCAGCCCCAGCATTTT
TRBV12-3/TRBV12-4	.	TRBJ1-2	few	CASSRAQLFYNYGYTF	TGTGCCAGCAGCCGGGCCCAACTCTTTTATAACTATGGCTACACCTTC
TRBV29-1	.	TRBJ1-2	.	CSSSEANYGYTF	TGCAGCTCGAGCGAGGCAAACTATGGCTACACCTTC
TRBV12-3/TRBV12-4	.	TRBJ1-4	few	CASSFQDRGEKLFF	TGTGCCAGCAGTTTTCAGGACCGGGGAGAAAAACTGTTTTTT
TRBV2	TRBD1	TRBJ1-2	.	CASSDGPGQPYGYNF	TGTGCCAGCAGTGATGGACCGGGACAGCCTTATGGCTACAACTTC
TRBV20-1	.	TRBJ2-7	.	CSASSGTRSSYEQYF	TGCAGTGCTAGCTCCGGGACACGAAGCTCCTACGAGCAGTACTTC
TRBV7-2	.	TRBJ2-3	many	CASTWGGSTDTQYF	TGTGCCAGCACTTGGGGGGGCAGCACAGATACGCAGTATTTT
TRBV2	.	TRBJ1-5	few	CASSEFRASWGSGQPQHF	TGTGCCAGCAGTGAATTTAGGGCATCGTGGGGATCGGGACAGCCCCAGCATTTT
TRBV7-6	.	TRBJ1-1	.	CASSLYDRNTEAFF	TGTGCCAGCAGCTTGTACGATAGGAACACTGAAGCTTTCTTT
TRBV12-3/TRBV12-4	.	TRBJ1-5	many	CASSFAGLNQPQHF	TGTGCCAGCAGTTTTGCCGGACTGAATCAGCCCCAGCATTTT
TRBV3-1	TRBD2	TRBJ2-3	.	CASSRKFSGGADTQYF	TGTGCCAGCAGCCGAAAGTTTAGCGGGGGGGCGGATACGCAGTATTTT
TRBV7-8	TRBD1	TRBJ2-7	many	CASSLTGANWEQYF	TGTGCCAGCAGCTTAACAGGGGCTAATTGGGAGCAGTACTTC
TRBV11-2	.	TRBJ2-4	many	CASSPGNLKNIQYF	TGTGCCAGCAGCCCCGGGAACTTAAAAAACATTCAGTACTTC
TRBV7-8	.	TRBJ1-1	many	CASSGARNIGSGAFF	TGTGCCAGCAGCGGCGCGCGGAACATTGGCTCGGGGGCTTTCTTT
TRBV20-1	.	TRBJ1-1	many	CSARAALLEAFF	TGCAGTGCTAGAGCTGCTTTACTTGAAGCTTTCTTT
TRBV11-2	.	TRBJ1-1	few	CASSLIRGTEAFF	TGTGCCAGCAGCTTAATTCGGGGCACTGAAGCTTTCTTT
TRBV30	.	TRBJ2-3	many	CAWSRDVDTQYF	TGTGCCTGGAGTCGGGACGTGGATACGCAGTATTTT
TRBV24-1	.	TRBJ2-3	many	CATSDLRTDTQYF	TGTGCCACCAGTGACCTCCGCACAGATACGCAGTATTTT
TRBV3-1	TRBD1	TRBJ1-5	many	CASSRTGVGNQPQHF	TGTGCCAGCAGCCGGACAGGGGTTGGCAATCAGCCCCAGCATTTT
TRBV20-1	.	TRBJ1-5	few	CSARVGGISNQPQHF	TGCAGTGCTAGAGTTGGAGGAATTAGCAATCAGCCCCAGCATTTT
TRBV12-3/TRBV12-4	TRBD1	TRBJ1-5	many	CASNSQGGNQPQHF	TGTGCCAGCAACTCGCAGGGGGGCAATCAGCCCCAGCATTTT